These 13 T cell receptor beta chains share one sample of origin, sequenced in a study of T cells in Graves' hyperthyroidism and ophthalmopathy. TCR beta CDR3 sequences were amplified from RNA transcripts. HTBI primers were used for first-round RT-PCR of the TCR CDR3. Each CDR3 protein gets one entry after TCRdb re-called the multiplex PCR reads with MiXCR. The sample holds more than 300,000 distinct CDR3 sequences, approximately 15% seen once. Sequenced: blood. Receptor source: a woman in her twenties or thirties with Graves' ophthalmopathy.

The chain recombines TRBV10-1 with TRBJ2-1, with TRBD1 matching 8 bases. Germline CDR1 WNHNN, CDR2 SYGVQD (reference sequence). This CDR3 comprises 15 residues. With 2 bases clipped from V and 10 bases from J, the junction kept 10 bases outside the gene matches. CDR3 coding DNA: TGCGCCAGCAGTGAGAGACAGGGGTCGGACTTCGAGCAGTTCTTC. It specifies CASSERQGSDFEQFF.

This clonotype was recorded a few times. This rearrangement joins TRBV4-2 to TRBJ2-1; D possibly uses TRBD1 or TRBD2 (5 bases each). The CDR3 loop spans 13 amino acids. Trimming left V 0 bases short and J 9 bases short, with 9 bases between. Germline loops: CDR1 LGHNA, CDR2 YNFKEQ. CDR3 nucleotides: TGTGCCAGCAGCCAAGAAGGGGAGAGTGAGCAGTTCTTC. This encodes CASSQEGESEQFF.

This clonotype was recorded at least ten times. V usage is TRBV6-1 and J usage is TRBJ2-7; TRBD1 agrees at 8 bases. The V segment lost 10 bases and the J segment 3 bases; nucleotides outside the gene matches: 8. This CDR3 has 13 amino acids. CDR1 and CDR2 (germline): MNHNS, SASEGT. The CDR3 bases are TGTGCCACCCAGAGAGACAGGGGCTACGAGCAGTACTTC. This codes for CATQRDRGYEQYF.

Note on this clonotype: Mismatch with germline at one junction end may stem from a read error. The chain links TRBV11-2 to TRBJ1-1; no firm D call. Germline V gives CDR1 SGHAT, CDR2 FQNNGV. The CDR3 has 12 amino acids. The CDR3 coding sequence is TGTGCCAGCAGCTTAACAGACACTGAAACTTTCTTT. It codes for CASSLTDTETFF.

Details on this clonotype: With a much larger clone just one base away, this may be a read error. The rearrangement uses TRBV6-1 and TRBJ2-5; 10 bases are a match to TRBD2. CDR3 length: 16 amino acids. The ends lost 6 bases at V and 2 bases at J; junction bases unmatched: 9. Germline loops: CDR1 MNHNS, CDR2 SASEGT. CDR3 loop: CASRRNKLAGQETQYF. In DNA form, the CDR3 reads TGTGCCAGCAGAAGGAATAAACTAGCGGGGCAAGAGACCCAGTACTTC.

This clonotype was counted at least ten times. V gene TRBV28 combines with J gene TRBJ1-1, with no clear D. Germline assignment: CDR1 MDHEN and CDR2 SYDVKM. The V and J ends lost 2 bases and 3 bases respectively, with 4 bases between them. The CDR3 loop spans 12 amino acids. The CDR3 DNA follows: TGTGCCAGCAGTTTAACTTACACTGAAGCTTTCTTT. It specifies CASSLTYTEAFF.

This clonotype was picked up many times. CDR3 nucleotides: TGTGCCAGCCACCTGAACTTGGGCTCTAAAGGGGAGCTGTTTTTT. It encodes CASHLNLGSKGELFF. The chain joins TRBV12-3 or TRBV12-4 to TRBJ2-2; D is uncertain. The CDR3 has 15 amino acids. V was clipped by 8 bases and J by 8 bases, with 21 bases between them.

Ten or more counts support this clonotype. The chain combines TRBV30 with TRBJ1-2; possibly TRBD1 for D (5 bases). The V and J ends lost 1 base and 5 bases respectively, with 8 bases between them. The CDR3 is 12 residues long. The germline V gene has CDR1 GTSNPN and CDR2 SVGIG (reference sequence). CDR3 sequence: CAWSESGYGYTF. CDR3 in DNA: TGTGCCTGGAGTGAATCAGGGTATGGCTACACCTTC.

This clonotype was recorded many times. The chain has TRBV5-6 and TRBJ2-5, with 8 bases lining up with TRBD2. V shed 0 bases, J shed 5 bases, and the junction held 6 bases outside the gene matches. This CDR3 comprises 15 residues. Germline CDR1 is SGHDT and CDR2 is YYEEEE. The CDR3 sequence: CASSLDRGGPETQYF. CDR3 bases: TGTGCCAGCAGCTTGGATCGGGGGGGCCCGGAGACCCAGTACTTC.

The sample holds a few counts of this clonotype. The V and J genes are TRBV9 and TRBJ2-3; D is uncertain. Trimming pared 4 bases from V and 2 bases from J, leaving 14 bases between. This CDR3 contains 15 residues. Per the germline V gene, CDR1 is SGDLS and CDR2 is YYNGEE. DNA for the CDR3: TGTGCCAGCAGCCCTGAGCAAATATCCACAGATACGCAGTATTTT. Residues: CASSPEQISTDTQYF.

This clonotype was picked up many times. V is TRBV29-1 and J is TRBJ2-1, with D tentatively TRBD1 (6 bases). The CDR3 extends over 14 amino acids. CDR1 is SQVTM, CDR2 ANQGSEA, per germline. Trimming removed 0 bases at V and 8 bases at J, with 14 bases between. DNA for the CDR3: TGCAGCGTTGAAGATCTTTTAGAGGGGGATGAGCAGTTCTTC. It encodes CSVEDLLEGDEQFF.

About this clonotype: Germline is not matched at one junction end, which may reflect a read error. The gene calls are TRBV7-9 and TRBJ2-1, with 12 nucleotides matching TRBD1. The CDR3 is 18 residues long. Germline lookup yields CDR1 SEHNR and CDR2 FQNEAQ (reference sequence). In nucleotides, the CDR3 is TGTGCCAGTAGCCGGCCGGGACAGGGGGCAAGGGGTAACAATGAGCGGTTCTTC. It translates to CASSRPGQGARGNNERFF.

The gene calls are TRBV19 and TRBJ2-3; TRBD2 matches 8 bases. This CDR3 has 17 residues. Looked up from germline, CDR1 is LNHDA and CDR2 is SQIVND (reference sequence). The J segment lost 2 bases and the V segment lost 5 bases, leaving 12 bases of the junction unmatched. The CDR3 loop is CASSPKRGRTNTDTQYF. DNA for the CDR3: TGTGCCAGTAGTCCTAAGCGGGGGCGTACAAACACAGATACGCAGTATTTT.